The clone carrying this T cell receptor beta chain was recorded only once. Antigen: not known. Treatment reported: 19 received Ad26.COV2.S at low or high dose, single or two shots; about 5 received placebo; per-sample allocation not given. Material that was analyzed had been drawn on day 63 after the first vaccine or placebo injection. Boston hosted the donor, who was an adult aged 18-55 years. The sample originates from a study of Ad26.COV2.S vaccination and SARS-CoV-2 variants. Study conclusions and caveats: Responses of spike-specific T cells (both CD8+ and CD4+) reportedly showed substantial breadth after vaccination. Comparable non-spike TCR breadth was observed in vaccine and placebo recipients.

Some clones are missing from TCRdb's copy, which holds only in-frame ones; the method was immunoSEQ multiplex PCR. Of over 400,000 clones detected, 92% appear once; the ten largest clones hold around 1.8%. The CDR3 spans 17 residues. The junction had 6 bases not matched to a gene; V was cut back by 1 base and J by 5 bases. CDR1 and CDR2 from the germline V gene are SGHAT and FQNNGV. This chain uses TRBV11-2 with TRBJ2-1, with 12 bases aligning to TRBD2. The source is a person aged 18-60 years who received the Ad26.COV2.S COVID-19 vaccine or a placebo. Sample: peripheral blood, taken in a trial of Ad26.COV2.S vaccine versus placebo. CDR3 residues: CASSLVLSSGGDNEQFF. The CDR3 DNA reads TGTGCCAGCAGCTTAGTTTTGTCTAGCGGGGGGGACAATGAGCAGTTCTTC. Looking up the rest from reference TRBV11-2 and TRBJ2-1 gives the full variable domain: EAGVAQSPRYKIIEKRQSVAFWCNPISGHATLYWYQQILGQGPKLLIQFQNNGVVDDSQLPKDRFSAERLKGVDSTLKIQPAKLEDSAVYLCASSLVLSSGGDNEQFFGPGTRLTVL.